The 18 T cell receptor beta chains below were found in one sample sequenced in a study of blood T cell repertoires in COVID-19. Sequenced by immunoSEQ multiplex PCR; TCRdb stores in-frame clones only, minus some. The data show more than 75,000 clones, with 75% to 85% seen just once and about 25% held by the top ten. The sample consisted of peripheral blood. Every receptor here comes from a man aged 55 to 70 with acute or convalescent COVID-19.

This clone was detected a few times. The CDR3: CAIRGDRLGEQYV. The CDR3 bases are TGTGCCATCAGAGGAGACAGGCTTGGAGAGCAGTACGTC. V is TRBV10-3 and J is TRBJ2-7; weak D call: TRBD1 (6 bases). Germline V gene data show CDR1 as ENHRY and CDR2 as SYGVKD. The CDR3 sequence is 13 residues long. Trimming shortened V by 6 bases and J by 7 bases, and 16 bases separated the two germline ends.

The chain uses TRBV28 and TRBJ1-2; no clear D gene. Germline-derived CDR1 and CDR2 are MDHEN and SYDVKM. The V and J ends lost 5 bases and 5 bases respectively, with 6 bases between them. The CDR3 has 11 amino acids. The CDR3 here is CASSTVYGYTF. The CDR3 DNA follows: TGTGCCAGCAGTACTGTGTATGGCTACACCTTC.

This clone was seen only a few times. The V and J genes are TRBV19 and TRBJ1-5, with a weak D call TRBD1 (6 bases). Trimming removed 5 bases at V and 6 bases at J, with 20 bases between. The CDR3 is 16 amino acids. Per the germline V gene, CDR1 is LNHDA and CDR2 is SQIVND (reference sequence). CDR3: CASSPEGGREGQPQHF. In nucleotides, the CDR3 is TGTGCCAGTAGTCCAGAGGGGGGCAGGGAGGGTCAGCCCCAGCATTTT.

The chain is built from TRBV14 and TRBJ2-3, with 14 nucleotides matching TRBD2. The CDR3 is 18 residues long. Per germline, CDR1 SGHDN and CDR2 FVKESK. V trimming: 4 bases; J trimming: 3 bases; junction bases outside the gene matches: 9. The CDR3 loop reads CASSLKKGTSGGTDTQYF. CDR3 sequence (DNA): TGTGCCAGCAGCCTTAAAAAAGGGACTAGCGGGGGAACAGATACGCAGTATTTT.

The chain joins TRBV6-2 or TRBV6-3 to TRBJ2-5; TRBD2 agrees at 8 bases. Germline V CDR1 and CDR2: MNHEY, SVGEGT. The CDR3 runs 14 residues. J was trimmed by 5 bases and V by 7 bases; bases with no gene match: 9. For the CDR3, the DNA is TGTGCCAGCACCCCGGGACTAGATTTCGAGACCCAGTACTTC. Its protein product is CASTPGLDFETQYF.

This CDR3 is CASSQDPGTVYGYTF. Here the CDR3 DNA reads TGCGCCAGCAGCCAAGATCCCGGGACAGTCTATGGCTACACCTTC. The chain is built from TRBV4-3 and TRBJ1-2; the match to TRBD1 covers 7 bases. Germline V gene lookup returns CDR1 LGHNA and CDR2 YSLEER. Germline trimming cut 0 bases from V and 4 bases from J; bases unmatched to any gene: 5. This CDR3 contains 15 residues.

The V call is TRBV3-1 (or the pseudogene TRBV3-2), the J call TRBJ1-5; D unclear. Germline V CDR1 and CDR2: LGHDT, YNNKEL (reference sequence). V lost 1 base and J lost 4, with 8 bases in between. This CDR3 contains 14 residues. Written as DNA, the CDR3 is TGTGCCAGCAGCCAAGGAGGGCCAAATCAGCCCCAGCATTTT. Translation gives CASSQGGPNQPQHF.

Here the CDR3 reads CASSDMAGASSTDTQYF. CDR3 bases: TGTGCCAGCAGTGACATGGCGGGGGCCTCTAGCACAGATACGCAGTATTTT. V gene TRBV6-4 combines with J gene TRBJ2-3, with D perhaps TRBD2 (7 bases). Trimming took off 2 bases at V and 0 bases at J, with 15 bases between the two ends. The CDR3 runs to 17 residues. From germline, CDR1 is MRHNA and CDR2 SNTAGT.

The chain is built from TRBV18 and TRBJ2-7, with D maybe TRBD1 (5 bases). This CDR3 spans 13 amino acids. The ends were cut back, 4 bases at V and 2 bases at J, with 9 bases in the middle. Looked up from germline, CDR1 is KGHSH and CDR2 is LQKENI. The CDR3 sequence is CASSQDITYEQYF. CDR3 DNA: TGTGCCAGCTCACAGGACATCACCTACGAGCAGTACTTC.

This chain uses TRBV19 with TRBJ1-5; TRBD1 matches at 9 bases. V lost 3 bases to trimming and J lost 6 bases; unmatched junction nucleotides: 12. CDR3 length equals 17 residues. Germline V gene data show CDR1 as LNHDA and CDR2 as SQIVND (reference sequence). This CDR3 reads CASSIFPGQGVFQPQHF. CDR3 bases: TGTGCCAGTAGTATCTTCCCGGGACAGGGAGTTTTTCAGCCCCAGCATTTT.

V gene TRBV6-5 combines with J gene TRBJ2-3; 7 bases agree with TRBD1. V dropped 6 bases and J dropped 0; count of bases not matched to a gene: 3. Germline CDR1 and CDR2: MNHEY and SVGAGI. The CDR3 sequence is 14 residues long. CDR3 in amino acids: CASSQGVSTDTQYF. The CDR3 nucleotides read TGTGCCAGCAGCCAGGGGGTAAGCACAGATACGCAGTATTTT.

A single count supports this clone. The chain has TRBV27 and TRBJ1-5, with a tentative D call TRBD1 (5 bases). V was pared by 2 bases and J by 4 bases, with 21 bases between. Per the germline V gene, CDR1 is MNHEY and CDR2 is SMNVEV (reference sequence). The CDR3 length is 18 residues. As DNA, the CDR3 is TGTGCCAGCAGTTTAAAGGGGCCATTCCCATTAGCAAATCAGCCCCAGCATTTT. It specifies CASSLKGPFPLANQPQHF.

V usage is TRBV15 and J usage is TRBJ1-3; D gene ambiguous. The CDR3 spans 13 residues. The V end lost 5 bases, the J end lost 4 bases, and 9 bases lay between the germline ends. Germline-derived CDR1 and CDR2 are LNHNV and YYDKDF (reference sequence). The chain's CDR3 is CATSFSAGNTIYF. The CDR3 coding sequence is TGTGCCACCAGCTTCAGTGCAGGAAACACCATATATTTT.

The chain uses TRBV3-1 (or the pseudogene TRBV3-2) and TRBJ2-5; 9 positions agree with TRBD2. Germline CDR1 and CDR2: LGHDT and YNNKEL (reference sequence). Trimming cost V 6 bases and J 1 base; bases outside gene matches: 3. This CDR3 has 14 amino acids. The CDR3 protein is CASRWGLAQETQYF. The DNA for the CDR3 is TGTGCCAGCAGGTGGGGACTAGCCCAAGAGACCCAGTACTTC.

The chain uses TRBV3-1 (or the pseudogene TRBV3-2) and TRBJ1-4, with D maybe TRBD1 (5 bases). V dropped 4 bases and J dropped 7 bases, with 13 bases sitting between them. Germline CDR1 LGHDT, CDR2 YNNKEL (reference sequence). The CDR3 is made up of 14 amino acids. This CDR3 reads CASSLRGRGEKLFF. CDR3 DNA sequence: TGTGCCAGCAGCCTCCGAGGAAGGGGTGAAAAACTGTTTTTT.

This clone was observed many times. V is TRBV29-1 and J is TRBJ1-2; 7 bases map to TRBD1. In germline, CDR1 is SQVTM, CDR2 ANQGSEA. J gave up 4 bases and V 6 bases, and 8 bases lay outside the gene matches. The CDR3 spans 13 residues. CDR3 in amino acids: CSVQTGQGYGYTF. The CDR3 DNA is TGCAGCGTGCAGACAGGGCAGGGCTATGGCTACACCTTC.

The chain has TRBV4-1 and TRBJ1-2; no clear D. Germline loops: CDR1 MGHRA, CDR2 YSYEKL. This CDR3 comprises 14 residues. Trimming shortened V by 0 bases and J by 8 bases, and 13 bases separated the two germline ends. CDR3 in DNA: TGCGCCAGCAGCCAAGAACGGGGATTTTGGGGCTACACCTTC. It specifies CASSQERGFWGYTF.

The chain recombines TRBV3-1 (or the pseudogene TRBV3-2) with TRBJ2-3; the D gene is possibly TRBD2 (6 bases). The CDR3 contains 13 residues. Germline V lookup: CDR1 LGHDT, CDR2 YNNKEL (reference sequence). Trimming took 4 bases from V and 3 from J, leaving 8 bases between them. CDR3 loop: CASSPGTTDTQYF. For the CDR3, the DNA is TGTGCCAGCAGCCCCGGGACTACAGATACGCAGTATTTT.